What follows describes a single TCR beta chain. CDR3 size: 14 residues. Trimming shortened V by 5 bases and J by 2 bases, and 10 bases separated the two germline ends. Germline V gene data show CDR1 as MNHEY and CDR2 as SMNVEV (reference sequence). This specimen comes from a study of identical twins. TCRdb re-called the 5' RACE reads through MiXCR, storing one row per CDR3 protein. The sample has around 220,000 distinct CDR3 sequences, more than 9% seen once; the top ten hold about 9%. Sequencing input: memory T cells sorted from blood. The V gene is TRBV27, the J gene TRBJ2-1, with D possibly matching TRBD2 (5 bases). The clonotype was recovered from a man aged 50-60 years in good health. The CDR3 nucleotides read TGTGCCAGCAGTATGGGAGTCGCCTACAATGAGCAGTTCTTC. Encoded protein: CASSMGVAYNEQFF.